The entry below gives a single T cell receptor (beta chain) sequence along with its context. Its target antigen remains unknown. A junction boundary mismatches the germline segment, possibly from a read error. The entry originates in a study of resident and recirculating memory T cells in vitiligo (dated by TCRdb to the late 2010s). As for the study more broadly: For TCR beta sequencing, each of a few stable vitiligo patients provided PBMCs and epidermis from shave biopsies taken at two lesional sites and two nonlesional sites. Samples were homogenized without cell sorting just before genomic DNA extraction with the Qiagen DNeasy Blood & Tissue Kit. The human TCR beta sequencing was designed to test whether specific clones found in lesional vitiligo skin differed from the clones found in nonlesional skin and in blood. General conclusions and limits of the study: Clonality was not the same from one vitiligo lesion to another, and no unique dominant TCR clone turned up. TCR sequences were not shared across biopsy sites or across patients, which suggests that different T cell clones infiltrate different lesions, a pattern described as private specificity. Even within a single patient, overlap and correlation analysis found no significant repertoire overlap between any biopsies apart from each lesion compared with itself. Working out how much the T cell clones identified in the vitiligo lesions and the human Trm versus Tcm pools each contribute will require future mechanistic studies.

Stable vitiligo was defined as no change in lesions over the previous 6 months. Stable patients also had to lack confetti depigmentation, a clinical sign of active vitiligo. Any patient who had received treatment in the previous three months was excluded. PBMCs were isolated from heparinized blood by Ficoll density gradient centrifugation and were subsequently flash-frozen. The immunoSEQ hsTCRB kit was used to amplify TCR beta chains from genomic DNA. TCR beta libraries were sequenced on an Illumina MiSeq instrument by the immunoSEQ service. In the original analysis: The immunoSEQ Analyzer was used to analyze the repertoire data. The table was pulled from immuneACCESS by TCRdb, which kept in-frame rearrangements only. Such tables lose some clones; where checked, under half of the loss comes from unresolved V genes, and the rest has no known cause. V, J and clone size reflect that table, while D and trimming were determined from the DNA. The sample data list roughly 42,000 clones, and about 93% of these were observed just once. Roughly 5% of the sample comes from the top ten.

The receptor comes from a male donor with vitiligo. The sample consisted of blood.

The nucleotide sequence reads TGCGCCAGCAGTGATCGGGGATTGAATACTGAAGCTTTCTTT. The encoded protein is CASSDRGLNTEAFF. Rearrangement joined TRBV10-2 to TRBJ1-1, with the D gene not confidently named. The CDR3 runs 14 amino acids, cysteine and phenylalanine included. Solely the CDR3 DNA is kept, with 42 bases framed from the first base. CDR1 and CDR2 (WSHSY, SAAADI) derive from the germline V gene.